A single TCR beta chain is shown here with its context. This is likely a read error, given that the CDR3 carries no conserved phenylalanine or tryptophan at its end. A constant-region primer served to make TCR beta cDNA from around 540 ng total RNA. Generation of the TCR beta libraries relied on three nested multiplex PCR rounds using slightly modified ARM-PCR. The first two PCR rounds used TRBV1-TRBV30 primers with a Cbeta primer, roughly 10 cycles each. Each CDR3 protein gets one entry after TCRdb re-called the multiplex PCR reads with MiXCR. The repertoire has around 100,000 distinct CDR3 sequences, around two thirds of them found once; the top ten carry about 12%. The sample comes from a study of tumor-infiltrating lymphocytes in primary liver carcinoma. Overall study: Patients included men and women of 30 to 69 years. The yield of productive TCRbeta reads per sample was roughly 3.5 to 7.13 million and was similar across tissue types.

This CDR3 is built from 16 residues. Looked up from germline, CDR1 is SEHNR and CDR2 is FQNEAQ (reference sequence). The source material, 20-30 mg of unsorted bulk tissue, was used to co-extract RNA and DNA. The proportion of viable tumor cells exceeded 80% in every tumor sample. The chain employs TRBV7-9 and TRBJ1-5, with D tentatively TRBD1 (5 bases). This clonotype was obtained from an older woman with primary liver carcinoma and hepatitis B virus infection. Sequenced: liver tumor tissue from sampling region 2. Subset noted: tumor region T2, inferior pole. The CDR3 sequence is CTSSLVYSDNNQPQHY. CDR3 in DNA: TGTACCAGCAGCTTAGTTTATTCGGACAACAATCAGCCCCAGCATTAT.